This entry describes one T cell receptor beta chain. The data derive from a study of T cell changes during pregnancy in multiple sclerosis. Germline CDR1 is MNHNS and CDR2 is SASEGT. This CDR3 spans 14 amino acids. The V end was cut by 3 bases, the J end by 5 bases, with 13 bases between. Sequencing was performed with immunoSEQ multiplex PCR; in TCRdb, only in-frame clones are kept and a portion is missing. The sample holds roughly 45,000 clones, 85% to 95% seen once. This rearrangement joins TRBV6-1 to TRBJ1-1; no firm D call. The source is a female donor with multiple sclerosis, enrolled in a pregnancy study. The sample was CD8+ T cells from peripheral blood mononuclear cells, taken in the first trimester of pregnancy. CDR3 nucleotides: TGTGCCAGCAGTGAGACCCGGGTCGGTACTGAAGCTTTCTTT. Residues: CASSETRVGTEAFF.